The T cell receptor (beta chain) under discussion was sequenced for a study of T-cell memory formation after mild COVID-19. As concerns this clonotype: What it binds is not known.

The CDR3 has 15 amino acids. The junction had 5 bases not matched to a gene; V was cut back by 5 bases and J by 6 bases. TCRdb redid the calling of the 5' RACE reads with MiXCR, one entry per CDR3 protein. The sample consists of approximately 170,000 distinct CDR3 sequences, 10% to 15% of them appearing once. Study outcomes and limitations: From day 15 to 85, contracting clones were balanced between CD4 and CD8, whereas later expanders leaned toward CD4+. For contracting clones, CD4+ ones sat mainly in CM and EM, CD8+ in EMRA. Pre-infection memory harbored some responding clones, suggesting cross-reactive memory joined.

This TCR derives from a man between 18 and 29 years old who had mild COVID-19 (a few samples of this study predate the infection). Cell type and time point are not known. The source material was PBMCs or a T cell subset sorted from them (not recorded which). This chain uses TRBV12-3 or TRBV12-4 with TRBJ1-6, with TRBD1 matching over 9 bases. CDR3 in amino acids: CASSPTGGFNSPLHF. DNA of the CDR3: TGTGCCAGCAGTCCGACAGGGGGTTTTAATTCACCCCTCCACTTT.